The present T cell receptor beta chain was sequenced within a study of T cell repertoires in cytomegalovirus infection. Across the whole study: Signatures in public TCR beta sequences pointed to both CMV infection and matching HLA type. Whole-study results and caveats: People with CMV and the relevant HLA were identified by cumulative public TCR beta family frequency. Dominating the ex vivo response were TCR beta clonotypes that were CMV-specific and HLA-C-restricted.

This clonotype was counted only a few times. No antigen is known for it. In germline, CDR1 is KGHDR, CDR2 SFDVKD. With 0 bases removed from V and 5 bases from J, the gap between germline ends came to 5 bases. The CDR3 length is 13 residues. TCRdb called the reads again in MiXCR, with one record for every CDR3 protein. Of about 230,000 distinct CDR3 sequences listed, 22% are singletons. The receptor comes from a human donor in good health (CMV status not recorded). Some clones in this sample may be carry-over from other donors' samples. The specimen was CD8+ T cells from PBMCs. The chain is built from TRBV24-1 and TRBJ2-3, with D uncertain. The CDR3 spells CATSDLTGDTQYF. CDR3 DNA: TGTGCCACCAGTGATTTGACTGGAGATACGCAGTATTTT.